These 5 T cell receptor beta chains were sequenced from one sample in a study of CD8+ T cells in alopecia areata. Sequencing used cDNA as its template, made by extracting RNA and reverse transcribing it. Assay: immunoSEQ multiplex PCR; the TCRdb copy retains only in-frame clones and omits some. The sample lists over 150,000 clones, just under 60% occurring once. The sample consisted of CD4+ T cells sorted from blood, taken at week 0. The receptors derive from a human donor with alopecia areata.

This clone was observed a handful of times. The chain combines TRBV2 with TRBJ1-5, with a possible D match to TRBD1 (6 bases). This CDR3 is 15 amino acids long. Trimming cost V 5 bases and J 5 bases, with 16 bases left between them. Germline values: CDR1 SNHLY, CDR2 FYNNEI. The CDR3, as DNA: TGTGCCAGCAGTCCCGAGACAGGTCGTGATCAGCCCCAGCATTTT. Translation: CASSPETGRDQPQHF.

This sequence joins TRBV7-2 and TRBJ1-2, with 7 bases identical to TRBD1. Germline V gene lookup returns CDR1 SGHTA and CDR2 FQGNSA. V shed 5 bases and J 5 bases; nucleotides not matched to a gene: 8. There are 14 residues in the CDR3. CDR3 nucleotides: TGTGCCAGCAGCGGGATGGACAGGCGGTATGGCTACACCTTC. Translated: CASSGMDRRYGYTF.

V gene TRBV5-6 combines with J gene TRBJ2-3; the match to TRBD1 covers 9 bases. Germline CDR1 and CDR2: SGHDT and YYEEEE. V was clipped by 3 bases and J by 6 bases; unmatched bases: 5. The length of the CDR3 is 14 residues. This chain's CDR3 is CASSSTGGSDTQYF. The CDR3 DNA is TGTGCCAGCAGCTCGACAGGGGGGTCCGATACGCAGTATTTT.

This clone was detected only a few times. The chain joins TRBV14 to TRBJ1-2; D gene unclear. Germline assignment: CDR1 SGHDN and CDR2 FVKESK. This CDR3 region has 12 residues. The V end lost 0 bases, the J end lost 5 bases, and 4 bases lay between the germline ends. CDR3 sequence (DNA): TGTGCCAGCAGCCAAGAAGCATATGGCTACACCTTC. Amino acids: CASSQEAYGYTF.

This clone appeared a few times. The chain uses TRBV9 and TRBJ1-5, with D possibly being TRBD1 (6 bases). Germline CDR1 and CDR2: SGDLS and YYNGEE. The CDR3 sequence is 14 residues long. Trimming removed 1 base from V and 7 bases from J, with 12 bases in between. This chain's CDR3 is CASSVRGDGQPQHF. DNA for the CDR3: TGTGCCAGCAGCGTAAGGGGGGACGGACAGCCCCAGCATTTT. The whole variable domain, filled in from reference TRBV9 and TRBJ1-5, reads DSGVTQTPKHLITATGQRVTLRCSPRSGDLSVYWYQQSLDQGLQFLIQYYNGEERAKGNILERFSAQQFPDLHSELNLSSLELGDSALYFCASSVRGDGQPQHFGDGTRLSIL.